This T cell receptor beta chain was sequenced during a study of blood T cell repertoires in COVID-19. Looking at the study overall: Sites across the United States, Italy and Spain contributed samples from acute and convalescent COVID-19. Nucleic acid was either cDNA or gDNA, and it came from T cells, B-cell-depleted T cells, or PBMCs.

Authors' methods: The assay estimated nucleated cells by amplifying reference gene primers. Generated by immunoSEQ multiplex PCR, the TCRdb table keeps only in-frame clones and is missing some. Clonal size and the V and J genes are those of that table, whereas D and trimming came from the DNA. The sample includes roughly 250,000 clones, less than 85% of them seen just once. The germline V gene encodes CDR1 MDHEN and CDR2 SYDVKM. The CDR3 is 16 amino acids. Between the trimmed V and J ends, which lost 6 bases and 8 bases, there was a span of 25 bases. This sequence was found in a woman aged 80 or older with active or convalescent COVID-19. This rearrangement joins TRBV28 to TRBJ1-2; D is perhaps TRBD1 (5 bases). Source material: peripheral blood. The chain's CDR3 is CASSLGVSGSRTGYTF. Written as DNA, the CDR3 is TGTGCCAGCAGCTTGGGGGTTAGCGGTTCTCGAACGGGCTACACCTTC.